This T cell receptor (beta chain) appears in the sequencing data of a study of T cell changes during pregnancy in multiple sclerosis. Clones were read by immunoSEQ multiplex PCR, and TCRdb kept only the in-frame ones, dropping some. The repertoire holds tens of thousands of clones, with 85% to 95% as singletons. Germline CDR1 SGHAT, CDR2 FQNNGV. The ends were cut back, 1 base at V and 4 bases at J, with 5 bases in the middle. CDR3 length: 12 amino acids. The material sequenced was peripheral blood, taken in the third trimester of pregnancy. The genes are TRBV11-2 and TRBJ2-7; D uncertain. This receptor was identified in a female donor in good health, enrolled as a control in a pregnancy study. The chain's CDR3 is CASSLVGYEQYF. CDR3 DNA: TGTGCCAGCAGCTTAGTCGGGTACGAGCAGTACTTC.